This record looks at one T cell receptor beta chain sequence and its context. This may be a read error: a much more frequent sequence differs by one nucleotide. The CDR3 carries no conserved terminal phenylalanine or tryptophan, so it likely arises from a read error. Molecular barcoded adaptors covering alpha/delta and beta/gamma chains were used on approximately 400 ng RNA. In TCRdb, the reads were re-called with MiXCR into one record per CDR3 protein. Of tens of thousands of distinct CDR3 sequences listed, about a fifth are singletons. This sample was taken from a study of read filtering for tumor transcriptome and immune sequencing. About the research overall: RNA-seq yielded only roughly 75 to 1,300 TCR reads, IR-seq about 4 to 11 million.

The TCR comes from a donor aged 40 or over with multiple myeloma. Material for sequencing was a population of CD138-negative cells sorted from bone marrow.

The CDR3 region has the DNA TGCGCCAGCAGCTTGAGGAGCAGGAACACTGAAGCTTTCCTT. It is translated as CASSLRSRNTEAFL. The V gene is TRBV5-1, the J gene TRBJ1-1, with D uncertain. The germline V and J ends were trimmed by 1 base and 1 base, with 8 bases remaining between them. Per germline, CDR1 SGHRS and CDR2 YFSETQ. The CDR3 length is 14 residues.